Listed below are T cell receptor beta chains from one sample, sequenced in a study of blood T cell repertoires in COVID-19. Some clones are missing from TCRdb's copy, which holds only in-frame ones; the method was immunoSEQ multiplex PCR. In the table there are about 180,000 clones, 80% to 90% of which are singletons. The sequenced sample was peripheral blood. The receptors stem from a young man who had recovered from COVID-19. The CDR3 runs from the conserved cysteine through the conserved F or W. The order of the fields is CDR3 DNA, CDR3 protein, V gene, J gene, D gene, clone size. D genes are given only for firm matches. Rows give clone size only sometimes, using once, few, many, or a class for an expanded clone.

TGTGCCAGCAGCTTGCTGTGGGACTCCTCAAGCTCCGGGCAAGAGACCCAGTACTTC	CASSLLWDSSSSGQETQYF	TRBV13	TRBJ2-5	.	.
TGTGCCACCAGCAGAGAGGGAACGGGAAATCAGCCCCAGCATTTT	CATSREGTGNQPQHF	TRBV15	TRBJ1-5	.	.
TGCGCCAGCAGCCAAGGGAGCCAAGAGACCCAGTACTTC	CASSQGSQETQYF	TRBV4-3	TRBJ2-5	.	.
TGTGCCAGCAGTCCTCGGACAGGGGTGAACACTGAAGCTTTCTTT	CASSPRTGVNTEAFF	TRBV27	TRBJ1-1	TRBD1	few
TGCGCCAGCAGCTTGGATCTTTTAACAGAAGTTTTCTCTGGAAACACCATATATTTT	CASSLDLLTEVFSGNTIYF	TRBV5-1	TRBJ1-3	.	.
TGTGCCAGCAGTGATACTGCGAGACTCTCCTACGAGCAGTACTTC	CASSDTARLSYEQYF	TRBV25-1	TRBJ2-7	.	.
TGTGCCAGCAGTGCCTCTTGGACAATCCAGCCCCTGGATACGCAGTATTTT	CASSASWTIQPLDTQYF	TRBV6-1	TRBJ2-3	.	once
TGTGCCAGCAGCACCCGGGGAGGGTCTAACTATGGCTACACCTTC	CASSTRGGSNYGYTF	TRBV13	TRBJ1-2	.	.
TGTGCCACCAGCAGAGACGTTACAGGGGTGCCTAATGAAAAACTGTTTTTT	CATSRDVTGVPNEKLFF	TRBV15	TRBJ1-4	TRBD1	.
TGTGCCAGCAGCTTAGAACGGAGCTATGGCTACACCTTC	CASSLERSYGYTF	TRBV11-2	TRBJ1-2	.	.
TGCGCCACCTCTCCCGGGTCGGATGAGCAGTTCTTC	CATSPGSDEQFF	TRBV10-1	TRBJ2-1	.	.
TGTGCCAGTAGTATAACAGGGGTCACCGGGGAGCTGTTTTTT	CASSITGVTGELFF	TRBV19	TRBJ2-2	TRBD1	.
TGTGCCTGGAGTTCGAGTTTCTCTGGGGCCAACGTCCTGACTTTC	CAWSSSFSGANVLTF	TRBV30	TRBJ2-6	.	.
TGTGCCAGCAGCGTAGCCCCCCTAATGAGCTCTGGGGCCAACGTCCTGACTTTC	CASSVAPLMSSGANVLTF	TRBV9	TRBJ2-6	.	.
TGTGCCAGCAGATCCCCAGCGGGGGAGGAGACCCAGTACTTC	CASRSPAGEETQYF	TRBV7-8	TRBJ2-5	TRBD2	.
TGTGCCAGCAGCTTAGGCCCCAACAGAGATGGCTATGGCTACACCTTC	CASSLGPNRDGYGYTF	TRBV7-2	TRBJ1-2	.	.